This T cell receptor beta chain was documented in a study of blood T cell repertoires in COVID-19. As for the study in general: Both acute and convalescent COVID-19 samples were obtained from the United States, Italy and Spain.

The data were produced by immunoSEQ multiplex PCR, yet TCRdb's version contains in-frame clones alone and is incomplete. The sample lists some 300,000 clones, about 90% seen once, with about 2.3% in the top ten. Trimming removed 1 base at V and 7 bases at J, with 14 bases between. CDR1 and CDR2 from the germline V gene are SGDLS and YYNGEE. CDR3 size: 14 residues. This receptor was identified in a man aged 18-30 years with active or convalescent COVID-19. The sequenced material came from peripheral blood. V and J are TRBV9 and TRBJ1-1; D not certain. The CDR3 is CASSVSEGRVEAFF. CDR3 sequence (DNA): TGTGCCAGCAGCGTATCCGAGGGCAGAGTTGAAGCTTTCTTT.